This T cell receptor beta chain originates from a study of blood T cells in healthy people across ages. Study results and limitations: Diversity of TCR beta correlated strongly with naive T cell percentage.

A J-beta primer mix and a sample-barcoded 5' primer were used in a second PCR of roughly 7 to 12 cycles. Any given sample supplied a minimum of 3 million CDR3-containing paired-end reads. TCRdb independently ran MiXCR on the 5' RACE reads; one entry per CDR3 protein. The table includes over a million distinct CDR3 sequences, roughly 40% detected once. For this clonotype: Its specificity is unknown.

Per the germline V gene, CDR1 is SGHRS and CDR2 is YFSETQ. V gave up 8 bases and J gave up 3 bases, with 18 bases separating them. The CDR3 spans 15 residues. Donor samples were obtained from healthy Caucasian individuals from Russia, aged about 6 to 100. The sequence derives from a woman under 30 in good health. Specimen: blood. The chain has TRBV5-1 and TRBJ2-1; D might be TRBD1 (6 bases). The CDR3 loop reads CARSTIQDSYNEQFF. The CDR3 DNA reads TGCGCCAGAAGCACAATCCAGGACAGCTACAATGAGCAGTTCTTC.